This TCR beta chain was profiled in a study of regulatory T cells in long-lasting Graves disease. Time point noted: newly diagnosed GD, antithyroid drugs for less than 3 months. The TCR library was made from RNA that had been extracted from PBMCs in TRIzol. As to this clonotype: Its antigen is still unknown.

Study results and caveats: Among samples with persistent disease, TRBV28, TRBJ1-2 and TRBJ2-5 were favored. A greater number of public clonotypes (approximately 2,700) was shared by persistent patients than by new patients (around 960).

In building TCR beta libraries, iRepertoire HTBI primers were used together with Arm-PCR of CDR3 regions. TCRdb reanalysed the multiplex PCR reads using MiXCR and keeps one entry per CDR3 protein. The sample gives hundreds of thousands of distinct CDR3 sequences, more than 15% of which show up once; 20% to 30% is in the top ten. Germline V lookup: CDR1 SNHLY, CDR2 FYNNEI. V lost 7 bases to trimming and J lost 3 bases; unmatched junction nucleotides: 10. This CDR3 comprises 15 residues. This sample was shared with a second study, whose subject was T cells in Graves' hyperthyroidism and ophthalmopathy. As that study records: Clonotypes that were expanded in thyroid above 0.001 mostly appeared in blood too. Ophthalmopathy was model-predicted a median about 6 months pre-onset.

Material: peripheral blood mononuclear cells (PBMCs), obtained at new diagnosis, from a patient treated with antithyroid drugs. This TCR was sampled from a woman in her forties or fifties with Graves disease. J is TRBJ1-2 and V is TRBV2; 8 bases fit TRBD1. Written as DNA, the CDR3 is TGTGCCAGCACCACACGGGAGACAGGGGACTATGGCTACACCTTC. It translates to CASTTRETGDYGYTF.